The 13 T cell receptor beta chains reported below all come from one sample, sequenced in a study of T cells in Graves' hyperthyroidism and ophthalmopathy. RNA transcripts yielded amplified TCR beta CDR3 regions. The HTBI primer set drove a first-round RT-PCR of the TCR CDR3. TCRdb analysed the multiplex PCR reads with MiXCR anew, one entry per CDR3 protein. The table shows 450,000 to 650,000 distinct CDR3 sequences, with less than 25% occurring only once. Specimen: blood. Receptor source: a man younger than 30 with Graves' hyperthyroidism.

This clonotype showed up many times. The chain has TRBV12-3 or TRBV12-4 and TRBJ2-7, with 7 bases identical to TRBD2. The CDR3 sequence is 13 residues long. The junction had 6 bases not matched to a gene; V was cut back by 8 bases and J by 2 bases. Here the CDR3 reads CASWGGLAYEQYF. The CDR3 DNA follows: TGTGCCAGCTGGGGGGGGTTGGCCTACGAGCAGTACTTC.

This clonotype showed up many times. The CDR3 reads CASSPTGGLETQYF. CDR3 nucleotides: TGTGCCAGCAGTCCCACAGGGGGCTTGGAGACCCAGTACTTC. This chain connects TRBV27 to TRBJ2-5, with 9 bases matching TRBD1. In germline, CDR1 is MNHEY, CDR2 SMNVEV (reference sequence). The length of the CDR3 is 14 residues. Losses at the gene ends were 5 bases for V and 5 bases for J; bases not matched to a gene: 6.

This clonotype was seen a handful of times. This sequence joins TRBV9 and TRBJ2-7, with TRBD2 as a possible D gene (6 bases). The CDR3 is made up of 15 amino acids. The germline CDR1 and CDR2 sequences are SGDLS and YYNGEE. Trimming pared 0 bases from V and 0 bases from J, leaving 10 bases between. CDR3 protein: CASSVDLGGSYEQYF. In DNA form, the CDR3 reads TGTGCCAGCAGCGTAGATTTGGGGGGCTCCTACGAGCAGTACTTC.

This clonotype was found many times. CDR3 DNA sequence: TGTGCCAGCATCCTCGGGGCCACCGGGGAGCTGTTTTTT. Translated: CASILGATGELFF. The chain joins TRBV28 to TRBJ2-2; D may match TRBD1 or TRBD2 (5 bases each). This CDR3 region has 13 residues. The V gene lost 7 bases and the J gene lost 4 bases, with 10 bases spanning the gap. Per germline, CDR1 MDHEN and CDR2 SYDVKM.

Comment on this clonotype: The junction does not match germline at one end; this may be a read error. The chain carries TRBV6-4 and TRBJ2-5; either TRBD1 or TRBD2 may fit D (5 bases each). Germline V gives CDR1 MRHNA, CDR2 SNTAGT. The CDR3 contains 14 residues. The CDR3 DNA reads TGTGCCAGCAGTCCGGGACGGCCACAAGGGACCCAGTACTTC. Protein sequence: CASSPGRPQGTQYF.

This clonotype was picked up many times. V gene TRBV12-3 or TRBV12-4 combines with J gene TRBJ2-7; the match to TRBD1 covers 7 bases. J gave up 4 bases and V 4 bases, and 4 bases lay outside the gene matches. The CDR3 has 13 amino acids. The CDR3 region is CASSSTTGYEQYF. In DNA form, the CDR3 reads TGTGCCAGCAGTTCCACGACAGGGTACGAGCAGTACTTC.

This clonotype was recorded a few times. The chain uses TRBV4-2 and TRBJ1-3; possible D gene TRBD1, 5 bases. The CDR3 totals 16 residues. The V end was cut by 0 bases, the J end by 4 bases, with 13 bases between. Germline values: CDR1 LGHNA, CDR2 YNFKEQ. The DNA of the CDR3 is TGTGCCAGCAGCCAAGATATGACAAGGGGAGGAAACACCATATATTTT. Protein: CASSQDMTRGGNTIYF.

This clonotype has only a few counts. CDR3 sequence: CASSPDRGWQETQYF. CDR3 coding DNA: TGTGCCAGCAGTCCAGACAGGGGCTGGCAAGAGACCCAGTACTTC. This chain uses TRBV2 with TRBJ2-5; 8 nucleotides align to TRBD1. J lost 2 bases, V lost 5 bases, and 7 bases had no gene match. CDR3 size: 15 residues. The germline CDR1 and CDR2 sequences are SNHLY and FYNNEI.

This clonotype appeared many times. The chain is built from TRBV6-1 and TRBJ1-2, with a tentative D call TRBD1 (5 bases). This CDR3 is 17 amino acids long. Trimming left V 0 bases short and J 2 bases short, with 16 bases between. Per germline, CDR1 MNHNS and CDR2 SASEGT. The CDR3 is CASSEALDPGLNYGYTF. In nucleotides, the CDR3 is TGTGCCAGCAGTGAAGCGCTAGATCCAGGGTTAAACTATGGCTACACCTTC.

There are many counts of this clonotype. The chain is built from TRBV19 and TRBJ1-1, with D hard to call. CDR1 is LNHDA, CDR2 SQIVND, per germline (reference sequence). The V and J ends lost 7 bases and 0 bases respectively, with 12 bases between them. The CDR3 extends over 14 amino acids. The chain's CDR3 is CASTPTNLNTEAFF. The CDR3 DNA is TGTGCCAGTACTCCGACAAATCTGAACACTGAAGCTTTCTTT.

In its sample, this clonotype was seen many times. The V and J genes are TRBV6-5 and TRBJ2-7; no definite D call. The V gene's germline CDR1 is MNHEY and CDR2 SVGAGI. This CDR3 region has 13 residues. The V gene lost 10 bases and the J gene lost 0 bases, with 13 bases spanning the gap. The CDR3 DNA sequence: TGTGCCACATCACTCCAGGACTCCTACGAGCAGTACTTC. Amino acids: CATSLQDSYEQYF.

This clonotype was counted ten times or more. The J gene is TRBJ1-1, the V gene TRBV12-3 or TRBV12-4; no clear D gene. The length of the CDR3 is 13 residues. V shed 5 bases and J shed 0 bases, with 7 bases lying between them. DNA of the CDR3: TGTGCCAGCAGTATACAGATGAACACTGAAGCTTTCTTT. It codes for CASSIQMNTEAFF.

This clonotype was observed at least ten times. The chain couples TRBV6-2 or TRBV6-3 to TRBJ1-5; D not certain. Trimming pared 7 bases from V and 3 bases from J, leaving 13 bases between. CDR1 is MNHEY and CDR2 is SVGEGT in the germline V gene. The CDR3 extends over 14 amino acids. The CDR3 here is CASNSLDNNQPQHF. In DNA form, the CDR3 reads TGTGCCAGCAATTCCCTGGATAACAATCAGCCCCAGCATTTT.